Shown below are 2 T cell receptor beta chains from a single sample sequenced in a study of cytomegalovirus exposure and HLA in healthy donors. This PCR relied on a set of 60 Vbeta primers and 13 Jbeta primers. Repertoires were generated with immunoSEQ multiplex PCR, while TCRdb's copy carries only in-frame clones and drops some. The sample yields about 160,000 clones, over 75% seen once. Sample: PBMCs. The receptors come from a man aged 35 to 55 in good health and CMV-seronegative.

The V call is TRBV28, the J call TRBJ1-6, with D possibly being TRBD1 (6 bases). CDR3 length equals 15 residues. V was trimmed by 4 bases and J by 7 bases, leaving 14 bases between them. The germline gives CDR1 MDHEN, CDR2 SYDVKM. The CDR3 nucleotides read TGTGCCAGCAGTTACTCGGACAGCTCCAATTCACCCCTCCACTTT. This sequence encodes CASSYSDSSNSPLHF.

This chain uses TRBV4-1 with TRBJ1-5; 12 nucleotides agree with TRBD1. The germline gives CDR1 MGHRA, CDR2 YSYEKL. With 3 bases clipped from V and 5 bases from J, the junction kept 5 bases outside the gene matches. There are 16 residues in the CDR3. This CDR3 is CASSHLGTGGHQPQHF. DNA for the CDR3: TGCGCCAGCAGCCACCTGGGGACAGGGGGCCATCAGCCCCAGCATTTT.